This entry lists 20 T cell receptor beta chains sequenced from one sample in a study of tumor and adjacent non-tumor tissue in lung cancer. Three rounds of nested PCR, following a modified ARM-PCR protocol, produced the TCRbeta library. TCRdb itself ran the multiplex PCR reads through MiXCR, one entry per CDR3 protein. The sample holds roughly 44,000 distinct CDR3 sequences, around 62% seen once. This sample's RNA came from whole unsorted tissue. The normal lung tissue was taken more than 3 cm from the tumor edge. The sample was distant non-tumor lung tissue. The receptor set was obtained from a woman aged 40 to 55 with non-small cell lung cancer.

The chain recombines TRBV6-1 with TRBJ2-7; D is undetermined. The CDR3 sequence is 15 residues long. V was cut by 4 bases and J by 3 bases, with 16 bases left in between. CDR1 is MNHNS, CDR2 SASEGT, per germline. This CDR3 reads CASSGLSVLFYEQYF. Here the CDR3 DNA reads TGTGCCAGCAGTGGCCTCAGCGTTCTCTTCTACGAGCAGTACTTC.

In this sample, this clonotype turned up once. An end of the junction does not agree with germline; a read error may underlie this. This chain uses TRBV5-1 with TRBJ1-4; a weak D match, TRBD1 (5 bases). CDR1 and CDR2 from the germline V gene are SGHRS and YFSETQ. This CDR3 has 15 amino acids. The DNA for the CDR3 is TGCGCCAACAGCAGCGGGGGTAGCGGGAATGAAAAACTGTTTTTT. Protein: CANSSGGSGNEKLFF.

The rearrangement joins TRBV4-1 to TRBJ2-1; D assignment may be TRBD1 or TRBD2 (6 bases each). Germline V CDR1 and CDR2: MGHRA, YSYEKL. The ends were cut back, 0 bases at V and 7 bases at J, with 25 bases in the middle. CDR3 length: 19 amino acids. DNA for the CDR3: TGCGCCAGCAGCCAAGAAAGGGGGAGGAAAAGCGGAAAAGGGAATGAGCAGTTCTTC. Amino acid sequence: CASSQERGRKSGKGNEQFF.

Many counts were recorded for this clonotype. The V and J genes are TRBV12-3 or TRBV12-4 and TRBJ1-6; 10 nucleotides agree with TRBD1. The CDR3 length is 14 residues. Trimming at V came to 6 bases and at J to 10 bases, leaving 6 bases not matched to a gene. The CDR3 here is CASRIGTGVSPLHF. Here the CDR3 DNA reads TGTGCCAGCAGGATCGGGACAGGGGTGTCACCCCTCCACTTT.

About this clonotype itself: One junction end does not reproduce the germline sequence, and a read error may be involved. J is TRBJ2-7 and V is TRBV11-2; D is uncertain. Germline V gives CDR1 SGHAT, CDR2 FQNNGV. The CDR3 covers 12 residues. The CDR3 DNA reads TGTGCCAGCAGCTTAGGGGGTGTCGAGCAGTATTTC. This codes for CASSLGGVEQYF.

The J gene is TRBJ2-6, the V gene TRBV11-2; D is unresolved. The CDR3 sequence is 16 residues long. Germline CDR1 reads SGHAT; CDR2 reads FQNNGV. Trimming took 11 bases from V and 3 from J, leaving 20 bases between them. The CDR3 here is CAGNWSDLFGANVLTF. The DNA of the CDR3 is TGTGCCGGCAACTGGTCAGACCTCTTTGGGGCCAACGTCCTGACTTTC.

The chain is built from TRBV6-5 and TRBJ1-1; D is unclear. In germline, CDR1 is MNHEY, CDR2 SVGAGI. This CDR3 is built from 13 residues. V lost 7 bases and J lost 8, with 17 bases in between. The DNA of the CDR3 is TGTGCCAGCAACATTGGGCCAACTCAAGAAGCTTTCTTT. It yields the protein CASNIGPTQEAFF.

To note about this clonotype: A much bigger clone sits one base away, suggesting this may be a read error. This rearrangement joins TRBV28 to TRBJ2-7; 7 bases agree with TRBD2. The CDR3 has 14 amino acids. Germline V gene sequence: CDR1 MDHEN, CDR2 SYDVKM. The CDR3, as DNA: TGTGCCAACAGTTTAATGGGAGGGCCCTACGAGCAGTACTTC. Its protein product is CANSLMGGPYEQYF.

The count of this clonotype is one. Because the CDR3 is missing its conserved closing phenylalanine or tryptophan, this is likely a read error. The gene calls are TRBV12-3 or TRBV12-4 and TRBJ1-4; 10 positions match TRBD1. The CDR3 sequence is 15 residues long. CDR3 sequence reads: CVSSLGTGENEKLFL. The CDR3 DNA is TGTGTCAGCAGCCTCGGGACAGGGGAGAATGAAAAACTGTTTCTT.

With respect to this clonotype: A much more abundant neighbour one base away suggests this may be a read error. The rearrangement joins TRBV6-5 to TRBJ1-4; D call uncertain. The germline V gene has CDR1 MNHEY and CDR2 SVGAGI. The V gene lost 5 bases and the J gene lost 14 bases, with 18 bases spanning the gap. CDR3 length: 13 amino acids. This CDR3 reads CASSGLGGPGLFF. CDR3 DNA sequence: TGTGCCAGCAGTGGGCTGGGCGGCCCTGGGCTGTTTTTT.

This clonotype has just a few counts. This rearrangement joins TRBV2 to TRBJ2-2; D is perhaps TRBD2 (6 bases). The CDR3 sequence is 13 residues long. Germline V gene sequence: CDR1 SNHLY, CDR2 FYNNEI. V lost 6 bases and J 7 bases, leaving 12 bases between the germline ends. The CDR3 loop reads CASSYGGNGELFF. For the CDR3, the DNA is TGTGCCAGCAGCTACGGGGGAAACGGGGAGCTGTTTTTT.

Note on this clonotype: Compared with germline, one end of the junction differs, possibly owing to a read error. V usage is TRBV20-1 and J usage is TRBJ2-5; 7 bases line up with TRBD1. CDR3 size: 14 residues. Germline CDR1 is DFQATT and CDR2 is SNEGSKA (reference sequence). The CDR3, as DNA: TGCAGTGTTAGAGATCCGGACAGGCAAGAGACCCAGTACTTC. Translation gives CSVRDPDRQETQYF.

In its sample, this clonotype was seen a few times. Possible read error: a much larger clone is one base away. This rearrangement joins TRBV12-3 or TRBV12-4 to TRBJ2-3; D might be TRBD2 (6 bases). The CDR3 is made up of 15 amino acids. V lost 7 bases, J lost 2 bases, and 16 bases lay in between. DNA for the CDR3: TGTGCCAGCAAGCGGAGGGGCCTACCCACAGATACGCAGTATTTT. As protein: CASKRRGLPTDTQYF.

A remark on this clonotype: The junction does not match germline at one end; this may be a read error. The J gene is TRBJ2-1, the V gene TRBV24-1; D is possibly TRBD1 (5 bases). TRBJ2-7 matches the DNA end more closely, so the J call is doubtful. This CDR3 has 19 amino acids. CDR1 is KGHDR and CDR2 is SFDVKD in the germline V gene. The CDR3 coding sequence is TGTGTCACCAGTGGAACAGGAAACTACAATGAGCAGTTAGGGAATAAGCAGTACTTC. Translated, it gives CVTSGTGNYNEQLGNKQYF.

The rearrangement uses TRBV25-1 and TRBJ2-7, with a weak D call TRBD2 (6 bases). The germline V gene encodes CDR1 MGHDK and CDR2 SYGVNS. Trimming stripped 4 bases from V and 4 bases from J, with 8 bases between. CDR3 size: 12 residues. For the CDR3, the DNA is TGTGCCAGCAGTGCCAGCGGGTACGAGCAGTACTTC. This codes for CASSASGYEQYF.

In this sample, this clonotype turned up a few times. The gene calls are TRBV7-8 and TRBJ2-5; TRBD1 might be the D (6 bases). From germline, CDR1 is SGHVS and CDR2 FQNEAQ. The CDR3 has 13 residues. V was pared by 5 bases and J by 2 bases, with 9 bases between. The CDR3 DNA is TGTGCCAGCAGCCGGGACATACAAGAGACCCAGTACTTC. It is translated as CASSRDIQETQYF.

This clonotype was seen many times. The chain employs TRBV29-1 and TRBJ1-1; possibly TRBD1 for D (5 bases). The CDR3 totals 12 residues. V gave up 7 bases and J gave up 2 bases, with 11 bases separating them. Germline loops: CDR1 SQVTM, CDR2 ANQGSEA. The CDR3 reads CSAGTGNTEAFF. The CDR3 DNA is TGCAGCGCTGGGACGGGAAACACTGAAGCTTTCTTT.

As regards this clonotype: A read error may account for a junction end that differs from germline. The rearrangement uses TRBV6-2 or TRBV6-3 and TRBJ2-4; D unresolved. Germline values: CDR1 MNHEY, CDR2 SVGEGT. CDR3 size: 16 residues. CDR3 nucleotide sequence: TGTGCCACCCACCCAAGCCTAGTGGGCGACAAAAACATTCAATACTTC. Its protein is CATHPSLVGDKNIQYF.

In this sample, this clonotype turned up a few times. This may arise from a read error, as a much more abundant clone is one base away. The V and J genes are TRBV24-1 and TRBJ2-7; a weak D match, TRBD2 (5 bases). The CDR3 totals 14 residues. The germline V gene has CDR1 KGHDR and CDR2 SFDVKD. Between the trimmed V and J ends, which lost 6 bases and 7 bases, there was a span of 18 bases. Here the CDR3 DNA reads TGTGCCACCAGTCGCTCCGGGATAGTAGGAGAGCAGTACTTC. Residues: CATSRSGIVGEQYF.

This clonotype occurred a few times. This chain links TRBV28 with TRBJ2-3; D is possibly TRBD1 (6 bases). The germline V and J ends were trimmed by 2 bases and 1 base, with 16 bases remaining between them. This CDR3 is built from 17 residues. Germline loops: CDR1 MDHEN, CDR2 SYDVKM. CDR3 nucleotides: TGTGCCAGCAGTTTACAGGACAGCCTGCTTCGCACAGATACGCAGTATTTT. It yields the protein CASSLQDSLLRTDTQYF.